These 11 T cell receptor beta chains were all obtained from the same sample, sequenced in a study of blood T cells in healthy people across ages. Together with a sample-barcoded 5' primer, a J-beta primer mix was included in a second PCR lasting roughly 7 to 11 cycles. TCRdb analysed the 5' RACE reads with MiXCR anew, one entry per CDR3 protein. The sample has 540,000 or so distinct CDR3 sequences, 27% seen once. Sample: blood. The receptors were gathered from a woman in her 70s in good health.

The chain carries TRBV3-1 and TRBJ1-1, with D possibly being TRBD1 (6 bases). CDR3 length: 13 residues. CDR1 and CDR2 (germline): LGHDT, YNNKEL (reference sequence). V dropped 4 bases and J dropped 5 bases, with 11 bases sitting between them. This chain's CDR3 is CASSRPGETEAFF. For the CDR3, the DNA is TGTGCCAGCAGCCGACCAGGGGAAACTGAAGCTTTCTTT.

The genes are TRBV29-1 and TRBJ2-1; maybe TRBD2 (8 bases). The CDR3 has 11 residues. Germline assignment: CDR1 SQVTM and CDR2 ANQGSEA. CDR3 loop: CTGRGPQEQFF. CDR3 sequence (DNA): TGCACCGGGAGGGGGCCACAGGAGCAGTTCTTC.

This clonotype was seen only a few times. The chain links TRBV5-6 to TRBJ1-1; 7 nucleotides line up with TRBD1. Unmatched junction bases numbered 9, after V lost 4 bases and J lost 6 bases. The CDR3 consists of 14 residues. Germline CDR1 SGHDT, CDR2 YYEEEE. CDR3 amino acids: CASSRTGIGAEAFF. The CDR3 nucleotides read TGTGCCAGCAGCAGGACAGGAATCGGGGCTGAAGCTTTCTTT.

The rearrangement uses TRBV20-1 and TRBJ2-1; TRBD1 is a possible D gene (5 bases). Germline CDR1 DFQATT, CDR2 SNEGSKA (reference sequence). V was trimmed by 4 bases and J by 4 bases, leaving 17 bases between them. The CDR3 totals 15 residues. CDR3 amino acids: CSANPGDSGYNEQFF. The CDR3 nucleotides read TGCAGTGCTAACCCCGGCGACAGTGGATACAATGAGCAGTTCTTC.

This clonotype was recorded a few times. At one end the junction does not follow the germline gene, possibly because of a read error. The genes are TRBV9 and TRBJ2-6, with 10 bases aligning to TRBD1. CDR3 size: 16 residues. The germline CDR1 and CDR2 sequences are SGDLS and YYNGEE. CDR3 nucleotides: TGTGCCAGCAGCGTTGACAGGGGGCCTGGGGCCAGCGTCCTGACTTTC. This codes for CASSVDRGPGASVLTF.

CDR3 sequence: CSAINTEAFF. CDR3 sequence (DNA): TGCAGTGCAATTAACACTGAAGCTTTCTTT. The V call is TRBV20-1, the J call TRBJ1-1; no definite D call. There are 10 residues in the CDR3. Trimming stripped 6 bases from V and 2 bases from J, with 4 bases between. Germline V gene lookup returns CDR1 DFQATT and CDR2 SNEGSKA (reference sequence).

This clonotype was seen a few times. The chain uses TRBV5-1 and TRBJ1-4; D remains unclear. The CDR3 has 14 residues. V was cut by 0 bases and J by 16 bases, with 19 bases left in between. CDR1 and CDR2 (germline): SGHRS, YFSETQ. This chain's CDR3 is CASSLGGRADEPFF. In DNA form, the CDR3 reads TGCGCCAGCAGCTTGGGGGGTCGCGCAGACGAACCGTTTTTT.

The chain joins TRBV7-9 to TRBJ1-2; D not resolved. Per the germline V gene, CDR1 is SEHNR and CDR2 is FQNEAQ (reference sequence). The CDR3 consists of 17 residues. With 1 base removed from V and 2 bases from J, the gap between germline ends came to 17 bases. CDR3 DNA sequence: TGTGCCAGCAGCTTAGTTGACCCGCGGAAAGGCAACTATGGCTACACCTTC. As protein: CASSLVDPRKGNYGYTF. The full variable domain, rest sourced from reference TRBV7-9 and TRBJ1-2, is DTGVSQNPRHKITKRGQNVTFRCDPISEHNRLYWYRQTLGQGPEFLTYFQNEAQLEKSRLLSDRFSAERPKGSFSTLEIQRTEQGDSAMYLCASSLVDPRKGNYGYTFGSGTRLTVV.

The V call is TRBV7-3, the J call TRBJ1-2, with D perhaps TRBD1 (6 bases). CDR3 length equals 14 residues. Deletions cut 2 bases from V and 7 bases from J, with 14 bases between. Looked up from germline, CDR1 is SGHTA and CDR2 is FQGTGA. DNA for the CDR3: TGTGCCAGCAGCTTACCGGGGGCCAACACTGGCTACACCTTC. Translation gives CASSLPGANTGYTF.

This chain joins TRBV5-1 and TRBJ2-2, with 10 positions matching TRBD2. The trim removed 2 bases at V and 6 bases at J, leaving 4 bases unmatched. The germline V gene encodes CDR1 SGHRS and CDR2 YFSETQ. The CDR3 covers 15 residues. The CDR3 reads CASSFRLAGAGELFF. The CDR3 bases are TGCGCCAGCAGCTTTCGACTAGCGGGTGCCGGGGAGCTGTTTTTT. Full variable domain (remainder filled in from reference TRBV5-1 and TRBJ2-2): KAGVTQTPRYLIKTRGQQVTLSCSPISGHRSVSWYQQTPGQGLQFLFEYFSETQRNKGNFPGRFSGRQFSNSRSEMNVSTLELGDSALYLCASSFRLAGAGELFFGEGSRLTVL.

This clonotype turned up a few times. The V and J genes are TRBV2 and TRBJ2-7, with 11 nucleotides matching TRBD1. The V and J ends lost 1 base and 12 bases, in that order; junction bases with no gene match: 8. Germline V lookup: CDR1 SNHLY, CDR2 FYNNEI. The CDR3 consists of 14 residues. This CDR3 is CASSEVGTGGARYF. The DNA for the CDR3 is TGTGCCAGCAGTGAAGTGGGGACAGGGGGGGCAAGGTACTTC.